This entry concerns a single TCR beta chain. Its antigen is still unknown. This sample was taken from a study of T cell responses to AZD1222 COVID-19 vaccine. Study-wide findings and caveats: Along spike, vaccine-associated CD4 TCRs were found throughout, with dominance at 160-218 and 743-854. Recipients of two AZD1222 doses showed rising Spike-specific TCR breadth and depth.

The CDR3 totals 11 residues. V lost 4 bases and J lost 8, with 8 bases in between. Germline V gene sequence: CDR1 SQVTM, CDR2 ANQGSEA. Using immunoSEQ multiplex PCR, the repertoire was profiled, and TCRdb retains in-frame clones only, with some absent. The sample records about 150,000 clones, 85% to 95% being singletons. This material consisted of peripheral blood, taken 28 days after the second AZD1222 dose. The chain recombines TRBV29-1 with TRBJ1-4; the D is unclear. The sequence was obtained from an adult who received the AZD1222 COVID-19 vaccine. The CDR3 here is CSVGVLEKLFF. The CDR3 nucleotides read TGCAGCGTTGGAGTTCTCGAAAAACTGTTTTTT.